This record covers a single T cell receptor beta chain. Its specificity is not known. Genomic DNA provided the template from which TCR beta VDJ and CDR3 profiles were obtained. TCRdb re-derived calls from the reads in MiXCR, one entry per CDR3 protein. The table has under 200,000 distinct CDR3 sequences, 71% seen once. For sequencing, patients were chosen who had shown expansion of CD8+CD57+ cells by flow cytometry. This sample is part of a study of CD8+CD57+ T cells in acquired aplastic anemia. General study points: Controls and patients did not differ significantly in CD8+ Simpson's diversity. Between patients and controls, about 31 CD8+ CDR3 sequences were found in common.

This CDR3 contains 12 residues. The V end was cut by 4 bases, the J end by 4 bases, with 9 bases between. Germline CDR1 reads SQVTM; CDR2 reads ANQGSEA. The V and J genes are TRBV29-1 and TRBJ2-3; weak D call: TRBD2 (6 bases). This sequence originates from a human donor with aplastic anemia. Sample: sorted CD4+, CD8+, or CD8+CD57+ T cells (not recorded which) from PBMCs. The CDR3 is CSVAPSADTQYF. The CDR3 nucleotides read TGCAGCGTTGCTCCTAGCGCAGATACGCAGTATTTT.